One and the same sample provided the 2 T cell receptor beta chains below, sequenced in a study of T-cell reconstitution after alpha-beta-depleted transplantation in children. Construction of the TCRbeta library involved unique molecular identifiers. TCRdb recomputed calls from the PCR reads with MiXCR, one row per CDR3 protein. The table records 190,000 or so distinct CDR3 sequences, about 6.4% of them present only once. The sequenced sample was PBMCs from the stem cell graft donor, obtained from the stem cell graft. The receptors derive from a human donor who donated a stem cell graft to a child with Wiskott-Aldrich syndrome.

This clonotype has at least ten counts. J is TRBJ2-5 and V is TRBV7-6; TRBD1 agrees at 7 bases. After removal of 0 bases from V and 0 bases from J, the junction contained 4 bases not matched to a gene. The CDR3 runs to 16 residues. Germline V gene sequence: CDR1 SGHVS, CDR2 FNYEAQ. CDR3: CASSLAPTGNQETQYF. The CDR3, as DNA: TGTGCCAGCAGCTTAGCGCCGACAGGGAACCAAGAGACCCAGTACTTC.

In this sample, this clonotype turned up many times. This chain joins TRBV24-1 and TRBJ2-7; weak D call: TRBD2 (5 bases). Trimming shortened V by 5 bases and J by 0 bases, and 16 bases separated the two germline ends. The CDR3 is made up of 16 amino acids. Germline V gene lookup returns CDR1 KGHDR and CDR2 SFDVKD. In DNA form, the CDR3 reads TGTGCCACCAGTGCCGTAGGAGGCGGCAACTCCTACGAGCAGTACTTC. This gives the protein CATSAVGGGNSYEQYF.